Below, 3 T cell receptor beta chains from the same sample are listed, as sequenced in a study of blood T cells in healthy people across ages. A second PCR, run for roughly 6 to 11 cycles, used a sample-barcoded 5' primer plus a J-beta primer mix. MiXCR was run by TCRdb on the 5' RACE reads, yielding one entry per CDR3 protein. The sample contains 1.5 million to 1.8 million distinct CDR3 sequences, 42% of which appear only once. The sequenced sample consisted of blood. These receptors all come from a woman between 18 and 29 years old in good health.

The V gene is TRBV7-8, the J gene TRBJ2-2; unclear D gene. CDR3 length equals 14 residues. Trimming left V 7 bases short and J 4 bases short, with 13 bases between. Germline values: CDR1 SGHVS, CDR2 FQNEAQ. In DNA form, the CDR3 reads TGTGCCAGCAAGGGCCAGTCTCCCACCGGGGAGCTGTTTTTT. It is translated as CASKGQSPTGELFF. The full variable domain, rest sourced from reference TRBV7-8 and TRBJ2-2, is GAGVSQSPRYKVAKRGQDVALRCDPISGHVSLFWYQQALGQGPEFLTYFQNEAQLDKSGLPSDRFFAERPEGSVSTLKIQRTQQEDSAVYLCASKGQSPTGELFFGEGSRLTVL.

V gene TRBV7-8 combines with J gene TRBJ2-7; no firm D call. CDR3 size: 14 residues. Germline values: CDR1 SGHVS, CDR2 FQNEAQ. Trimming stripped 7 bases from V and 2 bases from J, with 15 bases between. CDR3 DNA: TGTGCCAGCACCCAACAACTTGGTACCTACGAGCAGTACTTC. This codes for CASTQQLGTYEQYF.

In this sample, this clonotype turned up a few times. The chain joins TRBV24-1 to TRBJ2-1, with D perhaps TRBD2 (6 bases). The CDR3 runs to 18 residues. Trimming removed 4 bases at V and 7 bases at J, with 25 bases between. Germline values: CDR1 KGHDR, CDR2 SFDVKD. CDR3 DNA sequence: TGTGCCACCAGTGACGGGGGTCCAAGGGATTCACGGCTAAATGAGCAGTTCTTC. Residues: CATSDGGPRDSRLNEQFF.